This TCR beta chain is from a study of blood T cells in healthy people across ages. Using a J-beta primer mix together with a sample-barcoded 5' primer, a second PCR was run for 7 to 11 cycles. TCRdb analysed the 5' RACE reads with MiXCR anew, one entry per CDR3 protein. The data contain approximately 800,000 distinct CDR3 sequences, roughly 60% of them singletons. The CDR3 sequence is 15 residues long. Trimming cost V 4 bases and J 3 bases; bases outside gene matches: 11. CDR1 is GTSNPN and CDR2 is SVGIG in the germline V gene (reference sequence). This sequence joins TRBV30 and TRBJ1-1; 7 nucleotides align to TRBD1. The receptor was derived from a man between 25 and 39 years old in good health. Sequences were obtained from blood. The CDR3 sequence is CAWTGIRTGDTEAFF. As DNA, the CDR3 is TGTGCCTGGACCGGGATAAGAACAGGGGACACTGAAGCTTTCTTT.